This TCR beta chain was sequenced for a study of prognosis after radiotherapy for stage I lung cancer. Study-level background: Medical inoperability was the status assigned to all non-small cell lung cancer patients. Among the patients, several had squamous cell carcinoma and twelve had adenocarcinoma.

The CDR3 runs to 16 residues. Per the germline V gene, CDR1 is MNHGY and CDR2 is SVAAGI. With two-round multiplex PCR, TCR beta CDR3 sequences were amplified from genomic DNA. Round one of PCR was performed, and it used primers specific to each TRBV and TRBJ gene. Using its own MiXCR run on the multiplex PCR reads, TCRdb lists one record per CDR3 protein. The sample has roughly 13,000 distinct CDR3 sequences; about 51% are singletons. As for this clonotype: A junction boundary mismatches the germline segment, possibly from a read error.

V gene TRBV6-9 combines with J gene TRBJ2-7, with TRBD2 identical over 10 bases. This TCR derives from a donor of 50 years or more with non-small cell lung cancer. Source: PBMCs, taken before or after stereotactic body radiation therapy (not recorded which). The CDR3, as DNA: TGCGCCAGCAGTTCCCCTTCGCTAGCGGGAGTTCGCGAGCAGTACTTC. It is translated as CASSSPSLAGVREQYF.